A single TCR beta chain is shown here with its context. The antigen is not known. This CDR3 region has 9 residues. Germline assignment: CDR1 LNHDA and CDR2 SQIVND (reference sequence). Deletions cut 11 bases from V and 4 bases from J, with 6 bases between. Treatment meaning: roughly 10-day PBMC culture with coronavirus spike peptide pools or control peptides (ViraFEST assay). This entry belongs to a study of vaccination and CD4 T cells after COVID-19. Sequence data for DNA of cultured CD4+ T cells were generated by the Oncomine TCR Beta short-read assay. A single record per CDR3 protein comes from TCRdb applying MiXCR to the PCR reads. The table has just under 20,000 distinct CDR3 sequences, about 61% seen once; the top ten hold about 8.2%.

Material: CD4+ T cells from blood, cultured in vitro. This receptor was obtained from a human donor who had recovered from COVID-19. The chain uses TRBV19 and TRBJ2-7; D is uncertain. The CDR3 nucleotides read TGTGCCGACACATACGAGCAGTACTTC. Encoded protein: CADTYEQYF.